This T cell receptor (beta chain) was observed in a study of blood T cell repertoires in COVID-19 (dated by TCRdb to the early 2020s). Background for the entire study: The collaborator samples originated in the United States, Italy and Spain and spanned the acute and convalescent phases of COVID-19. Where available, HLA class I and class II types were obtained from metadata supplied by the sample provider rather than from assay-based typing. Deeply sampled blood TCRbeta repertoires from subjects exposed to, actively infected with, or recovered from COVID-19 were included in the dataset. The prospective study material was composed of cDNA or gDNA derived from T cells, B-cell-depleted T cells, or PBMCs. Samples came from the ongoing ImmuneRACE study (first 160 participants) plus 1,254 subjects from 6 global collaborators. The repertoires were released in a freely available public database intended as a resource for research on the immune response to SARS-CoV-2. Sample metadata almost always included a de-identified subject ID, COVID-19 status, age in years and sex.

Deletion took 4 bases off V and 4 bases off J, with a span of 8 bases between the germline ends. Sequences ENHRY (CDR1) and SYGVKD (CDR2) are obtained from the germline V gene. The CDR3 runs 13 residues from the cysteine to the phenylalanine. CDR3 DNA is the only sequence kept; it has 39 bases, read in frame from the first base. This clone was observed once. The target of this receptor is not known. No quality values exist for individual bases; no much larger clone is one base distant. A second Seattle source provided samples from volunteer blood donors who had recovered from COVID-19. Each collaborating institution followed its own protocols to collect whole blood in K2EDTA tubes. For TCRbeta analysis, collaborator samples were shipped as frozen whole blood, as isolated PBMCs, or as DNA extracted from either sample type. Overall study outcomes, separate from this receptor: The amount of clinical and demographic metadata varied by source and participant and was provided uncurated.

The immunoSEQ Assay, a bias-controlled multiplex PCR, was used to amplify TCRbeta CDR3 regions from genomic DNA. The paper's processing steps were these. Nucleated cell counts per sample were estimated from amplification of reference gene primers within the assay. To quantify the absolute abundance of each unique TCRbeta CDR3 rearrangement, sequence reads were collapsed and filtered. For each sample, productive Simpson clonality was calculated as the square root of Simpson's diversity index across productive rearrangements. Drawn from immuneACCESS, this table holds only the in-frame rearrangements with V and J called that TCRdb kept. Clones are partly lost; checked studies trace under half to an unresolved V gene and leave the rest unexplained. That table furnishes V, J and clone size, whereas the DNA furnished D and trimming. In all, the sample holds hundreds of thousands of clones, and around 91% of those were seen once. The top ten hold 2.5% to 4% of the sample.

Sequenced: peripheral blood. The chain employs TRBV10-3 and TRBJ1-5, and perhaps TRBD1 as D gene, on 5 matching bases. The TCR comes from a woman aged 18-30 years who had recovered from COVID-19. The bases read TGTGCCATCAGTGGGCAGGGAAATCAGCCCCAGCATTTT. Translated, this is CAISGQGNQPQHF.